This T cell receptor beta chain appears in the sequencing data of a study of molecular identifiers for immune sequencing clone quantification. Study-level results: Among one million naive cells, spiked Jurkat TCR RNA from a single cell was reportedly detectable.

Note on this clonotype: As yet, its antigen is unknown.

Per germline, CDR1 MNHEY and CDR2 SVGEGT. The CDR3 length is 13 residues. Trimming shortened V by 6 bases and J by 1 base, and 9 bases separated the two germline ends. TCRdb ran MiXCR on the PCR reads and lists one entry per CDR3 protein. The data show about 640,000 distinct CDR3 sequences, nearly 20% seen once. This TCR derives from a human donor in good health. Some libraries in this study had Jurkat cell RNA spiked in. The chain has TRBV6-2 or TRBV6-3 and TRBJ1-1; the D is unclear. Sequenced sample: naive CD8+ T cells from blood, with Jurkat cell RNA spiked in. Regarding subset: FACS-sorted CD8+CD4-CCR7+CD45RA+ naive T cells. CDR3 DNA sequence: TGTGCCAGCAGCCACCAGTGGAACACTGAAGCTTTCTTT. Residues: CASSHQWNTEAFF.